Following are 5 T cell receptor beta chains from one sample sequenced in a study of CD8 T cells in Susac syndrome. An amount of RNA that ranged from 0.5 to 1 ug was reverse transcribed with random hexamers. TCRdb passed the immunoSEQ multiplex PCR reads through MiXCR, listing each CDR3 protein once. This table holds about 150,000 distinct CDR3 sequences, around 96% found once. Sequencing was performed on CD8+ T cells from PBMCs. The receptors shown here come from a human donor with multiple sclerosis.

The rearrangement links TRBV29-1 to TRBJ2-7; D uncertain. V lost 3 bases and J 2 bases, leaving 11 bases between the germline ends. The CDR3 length is 13 residues. Germline assignment: CDR1 SQVTM and CDR2 ANQGSEA. The CDR3 region is CSVEGSNPYEQYF. CDR3 nucleotide sequence: TGCAGCGTTGAGGGATCAAACCCCTACGAGCAGTACTTC.

This chain links TRBV12-3 or TRBV12-4 with TRBJ2-7; the match to TRBD2 covers 13 bases. J was trimmed by 0 bases and V by 5 bases; bases with no gene match: 10. CDR3 length: 18 residues. Here the CDR3 reads CASSVLLAGGIGSYEQYF. CDR3 sequence (DNA): TGTGCCAGCAGTGTCCTACTAGCGGGGGGGATCGGCTCCTACGAGCAGTACTTC.

The chain employs TRBV20-1 and TRBJ1-2; D is ambiguous. V lost 1 base and J lost 4, with 10 bases in between. CDR3 length: 13 amino acids. The germline V gene has CDR1 DFQATT and CDR2 SNEGSKA (reference sequence). The CDR3 reads CSARGVASYGYTF. CDR3 DNA: TGCAGTGCTAGAGGGGTTGCCTCCTATGGCTACACCTTC.

This chain joins TRBV20-1 and TRBJ2-7, with D tentatively TRBD2 (5 bases). Between the trimmed V and J ends, which lost 4 bases and 2 bases, there was a span of 9 bases. Germline assignment: CDR1 DFQATT and CDR2 SNEGSKA (reference sequence). The CDR3 is made up of 12 amino acids. DNA for the CDR3: TGCAGTGCTACCCCCGGGGCCTACGAGCAGTACTTC. It specifies CSATPGAYEQYF.

The chain has TRBV12-5 and TRBJ1-2, with 8 bases lining up with TRBD1. The V and J ends lost 6 bases and 2 bases, in that order; junction bases with no gene match: 5. CDR3 length: 14 residues. CDR1 LGHNT and CDR2 FRNRAP come from the germline V gene. The CDR3 loop is CASGTGAGNYGYTF. The CDR3, as DNA: TGTGCTAGTGGGACAGGGGCCGGGAACTATGGCTACACCTTC.